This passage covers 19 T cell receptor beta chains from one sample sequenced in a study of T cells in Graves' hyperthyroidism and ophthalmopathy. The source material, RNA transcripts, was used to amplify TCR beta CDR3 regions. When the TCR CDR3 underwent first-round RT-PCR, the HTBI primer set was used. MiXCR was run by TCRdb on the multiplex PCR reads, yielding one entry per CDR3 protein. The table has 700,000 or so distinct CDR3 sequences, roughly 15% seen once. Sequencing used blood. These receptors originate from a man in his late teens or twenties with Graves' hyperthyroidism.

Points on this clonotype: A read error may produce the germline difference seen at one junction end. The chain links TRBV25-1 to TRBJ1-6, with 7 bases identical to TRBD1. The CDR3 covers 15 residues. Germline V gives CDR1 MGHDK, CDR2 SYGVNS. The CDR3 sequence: CACSEYDRVNSPLHF. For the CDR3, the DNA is TGTGCCTGCAGTGAATATGACAGGGTAAATTCACCCCTCCACTTT.

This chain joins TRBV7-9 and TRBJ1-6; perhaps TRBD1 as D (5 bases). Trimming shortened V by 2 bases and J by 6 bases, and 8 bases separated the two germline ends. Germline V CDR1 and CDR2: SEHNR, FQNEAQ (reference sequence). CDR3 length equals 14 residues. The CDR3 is CASSLLQGNSPLHF. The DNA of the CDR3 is TGTGCCAGCAGCTTACTGCAGGGTAATTCACCCCTCCACTTT. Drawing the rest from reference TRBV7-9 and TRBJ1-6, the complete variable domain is DTGVSQNPRHKITKRGQNVTFRCDPISEHNRLYWYRQTLGQGPEFLTYFQNEAQLEKSRLLSDRFSAERPKGSFSTLEIQRTEQGDSAMYLCASSLLQGNSPLHFGNGTRLTVT.

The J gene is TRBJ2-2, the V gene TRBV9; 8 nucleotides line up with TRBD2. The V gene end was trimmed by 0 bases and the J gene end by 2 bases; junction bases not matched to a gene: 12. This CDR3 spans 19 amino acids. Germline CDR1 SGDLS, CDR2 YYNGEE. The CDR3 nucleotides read TGTGCCAGCAGCGTAGGGCTACGGCTAGCGGGCGCCAACACCGGGGAGCTGTTTTTT. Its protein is CASSVGLRLAGANTGELFF.

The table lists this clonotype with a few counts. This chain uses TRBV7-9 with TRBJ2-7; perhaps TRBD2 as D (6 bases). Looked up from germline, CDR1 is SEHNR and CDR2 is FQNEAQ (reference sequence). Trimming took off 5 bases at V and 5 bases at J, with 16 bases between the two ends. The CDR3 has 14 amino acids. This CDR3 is CASSPGTVWNEQYF. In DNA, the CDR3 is TGTGCCAGCAGCCCCGGGACTGTCTGGAACGAGCAGTACTTC.

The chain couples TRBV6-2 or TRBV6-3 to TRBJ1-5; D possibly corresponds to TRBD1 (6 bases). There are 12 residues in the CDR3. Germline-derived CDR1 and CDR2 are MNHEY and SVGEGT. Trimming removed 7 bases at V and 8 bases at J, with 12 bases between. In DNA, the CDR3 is TGTGCCAGCACACAGGGTTTTGAGCCCCAGCATTTT. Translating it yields CASTQGFEPQHF.

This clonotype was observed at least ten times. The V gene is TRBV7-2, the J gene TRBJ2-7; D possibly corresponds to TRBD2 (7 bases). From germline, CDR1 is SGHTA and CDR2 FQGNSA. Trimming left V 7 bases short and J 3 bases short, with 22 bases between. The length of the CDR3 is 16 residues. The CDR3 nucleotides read TGTGCCAGCACCCCCGGGGGGCTAGCGGATAACTACGAGCAGTACTTC. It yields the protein CASTPGGLADNYEQYF.

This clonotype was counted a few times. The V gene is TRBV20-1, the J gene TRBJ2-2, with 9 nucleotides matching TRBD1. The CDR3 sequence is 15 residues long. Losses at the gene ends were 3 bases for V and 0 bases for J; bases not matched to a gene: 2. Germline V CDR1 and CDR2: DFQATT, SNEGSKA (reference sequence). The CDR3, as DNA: TGCAGTGCTAGGCGACAGGGGGCGAACACCGGGGAGCTGTTTTTT. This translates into CSARRQGANTGELFF.

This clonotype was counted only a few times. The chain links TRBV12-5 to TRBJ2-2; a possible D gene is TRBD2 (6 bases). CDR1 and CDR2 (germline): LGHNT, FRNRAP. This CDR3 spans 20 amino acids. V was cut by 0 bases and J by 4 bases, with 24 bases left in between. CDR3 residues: CASGLVPKEAAGSGTGELFF. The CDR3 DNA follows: TGTGCTAGTGGTTTGGTCCCCAAGGAGGCAGCGGGTTCGGGCACCGGGGAGCTGTTTTTT.

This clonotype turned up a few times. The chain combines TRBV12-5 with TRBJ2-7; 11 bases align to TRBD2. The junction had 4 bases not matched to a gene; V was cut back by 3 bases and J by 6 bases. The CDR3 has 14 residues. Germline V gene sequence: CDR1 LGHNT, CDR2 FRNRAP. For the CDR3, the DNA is TGTGCTAGTGGTTTCCTCGGGACTAGCGGCGAGCAGTACTTC. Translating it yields CASGFLGTSGEQYF.

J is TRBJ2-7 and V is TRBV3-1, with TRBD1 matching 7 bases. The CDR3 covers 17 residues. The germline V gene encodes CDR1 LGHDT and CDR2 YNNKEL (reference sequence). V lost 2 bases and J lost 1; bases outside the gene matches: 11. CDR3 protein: CASSQRPGQTNSYEQYF. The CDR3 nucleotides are TGTGCCAGCAGCCAAAGACCGGGACAGACTAATTCCTACGAGCAGTACTTC.

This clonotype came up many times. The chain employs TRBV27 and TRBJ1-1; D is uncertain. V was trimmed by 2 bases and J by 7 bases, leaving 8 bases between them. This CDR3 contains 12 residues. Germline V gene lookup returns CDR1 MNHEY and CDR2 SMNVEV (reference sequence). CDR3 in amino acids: CASSLRHGEAFF. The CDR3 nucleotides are TGTGCCAGCAGTTTAAGACACGGTGAAGCTTTCTTT.

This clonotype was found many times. CDR3 nucleotides: TGTGCCAGCAACTTAACACCTAGGGGCTCCCATATCAACTATGGCTACACCTTC. This codes for CASNLTPRGSHINYGYTF. The chain is built from TRBV2 and TRBJ1-2; D might be TRBD1 (5 bases). CDR1 and CDR2 (germline): SNHLY, FYNNEI. V lost 7 bases and J lost 2, with 26 bases in between. The length of the CDR3 is 18 residues.

The CDR3 reads CASSFTRTTEAFF. The CDR3 coding sequence is TGTGCCAGCAGTTTTACCCGCACAACTGAAGCTTTCTTT. V gene TRBV28 combines with J gene TRBJ1-1; D is uncertain. Germline V gives CDR1 MDHEN, CDR2 SYDVKM. CDR3 length: 13 residues. V dropped 3 bases and J dropped 5 bases, with 10 bases sitting between them.

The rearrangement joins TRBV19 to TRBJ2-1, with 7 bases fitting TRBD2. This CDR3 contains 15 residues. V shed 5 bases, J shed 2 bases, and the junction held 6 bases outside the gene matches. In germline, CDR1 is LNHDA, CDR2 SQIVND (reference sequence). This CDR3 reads CASSWAGAAYNEQFF. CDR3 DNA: TGTGCCAGTAGTTGGGCGGGAGCCGCCTACAATGAGCAGTTCTTC. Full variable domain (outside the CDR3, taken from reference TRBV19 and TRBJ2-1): DGGITQSPKYLFRKEGQNVTLSCEQNLNHDAMYWYRQDPGQGLRLIYYSQIVNDFQKGDIAEGYSVSREKKESFPLTVTSAQKNPTAFYLCASSWAGAAYNEQFFGPGTRLTVL.

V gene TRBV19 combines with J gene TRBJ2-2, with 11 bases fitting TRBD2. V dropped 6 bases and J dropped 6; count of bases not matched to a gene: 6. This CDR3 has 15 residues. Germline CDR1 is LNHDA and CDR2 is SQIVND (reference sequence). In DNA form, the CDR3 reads TGTGCCAGTAGGGGAACTAGCGGGAGACCCGGGGAGCTGTTTTTT. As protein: CASRGTSGRPGELFF.

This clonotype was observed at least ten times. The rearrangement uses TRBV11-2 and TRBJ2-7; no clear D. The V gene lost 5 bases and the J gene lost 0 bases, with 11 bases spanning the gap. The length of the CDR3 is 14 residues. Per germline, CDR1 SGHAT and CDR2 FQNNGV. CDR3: CASSPMSASYEQYF. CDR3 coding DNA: TGTGCCAGCAGCCCTATGTCCGCCTCCTACGAGCAGTACTTC.

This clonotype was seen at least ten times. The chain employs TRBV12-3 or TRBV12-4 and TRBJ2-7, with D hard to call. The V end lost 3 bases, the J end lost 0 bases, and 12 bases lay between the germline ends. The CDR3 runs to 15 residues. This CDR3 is CASSFLLANSYEQYF. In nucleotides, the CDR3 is TGTGCCAGCAGTTTTTTACTCGCGAACTCCTACGAGCAGTACTTC.

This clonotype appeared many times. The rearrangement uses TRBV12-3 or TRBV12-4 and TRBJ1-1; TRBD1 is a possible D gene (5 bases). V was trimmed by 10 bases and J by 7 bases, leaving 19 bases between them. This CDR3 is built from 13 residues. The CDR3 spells CATNIVGVGEAFF. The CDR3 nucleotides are TGTGCCACCAACATTGTGGGGGTAGGTGAAGCTTTCTTT.

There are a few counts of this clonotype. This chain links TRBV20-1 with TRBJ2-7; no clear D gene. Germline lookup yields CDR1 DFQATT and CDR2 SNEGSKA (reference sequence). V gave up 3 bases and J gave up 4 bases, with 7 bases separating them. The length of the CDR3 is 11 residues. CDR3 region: CSARGDYEQYF. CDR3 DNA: TGCAGTGCTAGGGGCGATTACGAGCAGTACTTC.